Shown below are 26 T cell receptor beta chains from a single sample sequenced in a study of T cells in Graves' hyperthyroidism and ophthalmopathy. Regions amplified from RNA transcripts were the TCR beta CDR3 regions. Researchers ran a first-round RT-PCR on the TCR CDR3 using the HTBI primer set. Each CDR3 protein is one row after TCRdb ran MiXCR on the multiplex PCR reads. The table includes fewer than 750,000 distinct CDR3 sequences, around 13% detected once. Sample: blood. Source of these receptors: a woman aged 50 to 65 with Graves' ophthalmopathy.

In its sample, this clonotype was seen many times. The chain uses TRBV6-1 and TRBJ1-1; D call uncertain. The CDR3 is 14 amino acids. In germline, CDR1 is MNHNS, CDR2 SASEGT. Trimming stripped 7 bases from V and 0 bases from J, with 12 bases between. CDR3 sequence (DNA): TGTGCCAGCACCCCAACAGCCCTGAACACTGAAGCTTTCTTT. Translating it yields CASTPTALNTEAFF.

This clonotype was counted many times. V and J are TRBV2 and TRBJ2-1, with 8 bases identical to TRBD2. The germline gives CDR1 SNHLY, CDR2 FYNNEI. This CDR3 comprises 15 residues. J gave up 7 bases and V 3 bases, and 8 bases lay outside the gene matches. The chain's CDR3 is CASSDALAGGNEQFF. CDR3 in DNA: TGTGCCAGCAGTGATGCGCTAGCGGGTGGGAATGAGCAGTTCTTC.

V and J are TRBV9 and TRBJ2-7; D remains ambiguous. In germline, CDR1 is SGDLS, CDR2 YYNGEE. CDR3 length equals 14 residues. The V end lost 0 bases, the J end lost 2 bases, and 9 bases lay between the germline ends. This CDR3 is CASSVGGTPYEQYF. The CDR3, as DNA: TGTGCCAGCAGCGTAGGGGGAACCCCCTACGAGCAGTACTTC.

In this sample, this clonotype turned up once. The chain is built from TRBV19 and TRBJ2-7, with a weak D call TRBD2 (5 bases). Germline lookup yields CDR1 LNHDA and CDR2 SQIVND (reference sequence). The length of the CDR3 is 13 residues. Deletions cut 7 bases from V and 3 bases from J, with 13 bases between. The CDR3 DNA is TGTGCCAGTAAAGGTAGAGGGTTCTACGAGCAGTACTTC. Amino acid sequence: CASKGRGFYEQYF. The entire variable domain, with the rest obtained from reference TRBV19 and TRBJ2-7, is as follows: DGGITQSPKYLFRKEGQNVTLSCEQNLNHDAMYWYRQDPGQGLRLIYYSQIVNDFQKGDIAEGYSVSREKKESFPLTVTSAQKNPTAFYLCASKGRGFYEQYFGPGTRLTVT.

This clonotype was counted at least ten times. The V gene is TRBV7-2, the J gene TRBJ2-3; 9 positions match TRBD2. Germline loops: CDR1 SGHTA, CDR2 FQGNSA. The CDR3 is 14 residues long. The junction had 3 bases not matched to a gene; V was cut back by 7 bases and J by 1 base. The CDR3 bases are TGTGCCAGCATCAGGACTAGCGGCACAGATACGCAGTATTTT. Translating gives CASIRTSGTDTQYF.

This clonotype was detected only a few times. The chain carries TRBV27 and TRBJ2-2, with no clear D. Trimming left V 5 bases short and J 9 bases short, with 7 bases between. This CDR3 spans 11 amino acids. Germline V gene sequence: CDR1 MNHEY, CDR2 SMNVEV (reference sequence). For the CDR3, the DNA is TGTGCCAGCAGTACGAACAGGGAGCTGTTTTTT. It is translated as CASSTNRELFF.

The chain is built from TRBV11-3 and TRBJ2-7; possible D gene TRBD1, 5 bases. CDR1 and CDR2 (germline): SGHNT, YENEEA. The CDR3 length is 13 residues. V gave up 2 bases and J gave up 5 bases, with 10 bases separating them. In nucleotides, the CDR3 is TGTGCCAGCAGCTTAAACCCCAGGGACGAGCAGTACTTC. It is translated as CASSLNPRDEQYF.

This chain connects TRBV18 to TRBJ2-1; 14 nucleotides agree with TRBD2. The CDR3 is made up of 18 amino acids. V shed 3 bases and J 9 bases; nucleotides not matched to a gene: 13. The germline V gene has CDR1 KGHSH and CDR2 LQKENI. Here the CDR3 DNA reads TGTGCCAGCTCACCTCAAGCCCCGACTAGCGGGAGGGCCGGTGAGCAGTTCTTC. Protein sequence: CASSPQAPTSGRAGEQFF.

This chain joins TRBV11-2 and TRBJ2-4, with 14 bases lining up with TRBD2. CDR1 is SGHAT, CDR2 FQNNGV, per germline. V was clipped by 5 bases and J by 3 bases; unmatched bases: 12. The CDR3 loop spans 19 amino acids. The CDR3 bases are TGTGCCAGCAGCCTCGGACTAGCGGGAGGTCAGTTGGGCAAAAACATTCAGTACTTC. Translating it yields CASSLGLAGGQLGKNIQYF. The variable domain in full, with the rest retrieved from reference TRBV11-2 and TRBJ2-4, is EAGVAQSPRYKIIEKRQSVAFWCNPISGHATLYWYQQILGQGPKLLIQFQNNGVVDDSQLPKDRFSAERLKGVDSTLKIQPAKLEDSAVYLCASSLGLAGGQLGKNIQYFGAGTRLSVL.

In the case of this clonotype: It may be a read error: a sequence one base away is much more abundant. The chain uses TRBV7-9 and TRBJ2-2; 7 bases fit TRBD1. The CDR3 is 14 amino acids. Losses at the gene ends were 3 bases for V and 9 bases for J; bases not matched to a gene: 7. Germline loops: CDR1 SEHNR, CDR2 FQNEAQ (reference sequence). CDR3 nucleotide sequence: TGTGCCAGCAGCTTTACAGGGGAGACCAGGGAGCTGTTTTTT. Protein sequence: CASSFTGETRELFF.

The table lists this clonotype with many counts. This sequence joins TRBV2 and TRBJ2-1, with 10 positions matching TRBD2. V lost 2 bases, J lost 5 bases, and 15 bases stayed unmatched. This CDR3 comprises 19 residues. Germline V gene data show CDR1 as SNHLY and CDR2 as FYNNEI. The CDR3 DNA follows: TGTGCCAGCAGTGAAAGGCTAGCGGGAGAAACCCTGTCCCACAATGAGCAGTTCTTC. Residues: CASSERLAGETLSHNEQFF. The full variable domain, rest sourced from reference TRBV2 and TRBJ2-1, is EPEVTQTPSHQVTQMGQEVILRCVPISNHLYFYWYRQILGQKVEFLVSFYNNEISEKSEIFDDQFSVERPDGSNFTLKIRSTKLEDSAMYFCASSERLAGETLSHNEQFFGPGTRLTVL.

The chain combines TRBV9 with TRBJ2-3; either TRBD1 or TRBD2 may supply D (5 bases each). Per germline, CDR1 SGDLS and CDR2 YYNGEE. The CDR3 sequence is 15 residues long. The ends were cut back, 3 bases at V and 0 bases at J, with 11 bases in the middle. Here the CDR3 DNA reads TGTGCCAGCAGCGACGGGGCCTCCAGCACAGATACGCAGTATTTT. This translates into CASSDGASSTDTQYF.

This clonotype was observed at least ten times. The rearrangement joins TRBV27 to TRBJ1-1, with unresolved D. Trimming shortened V by 1 base and J by 0 bases, and 15 bases separated the two germline ends. The CDR3 sequence is 17 residues long. Per the germline V gene, CDR1 is MNHEY and CDR2 is SMNVEV (reference sequence). This chain's CDR3 is CASSLFGEGLMNTEAFF. Written as DNA, the CDR3 is TGTGCCAGCAGTTTATTTGGCGAAGGCTTAATGAACACTGAAGCTTTCTTT.

This chain joins TRBV7-2 and TRBJ1-5; the D gene is possibly TRBD1 (5 bases). CDR1 is SGHTA and CDR2 is FQGNSA in the germline V gene. The CDR3 is 16 residues long. The V end lost 3 bases, the J end lost 6 bases, and 18 bases lay between the germline ends. The CDR3 DNA sequence: TGTGCCAGCAGCTTTTATTTCCTCGACGGGGGTCAGCCCCAGCATTTT. Protein product: CASSFYFLDGGQPQHF.

The V call is TRBV4-3, the J call TRBJ2-6; either TRBD1 or TRBD2 may supply D (5 bases each). The CDR3 consists of 17 residues. V gave up 6 bases and J gave up 0 bases, with 15 bases separating them. CDR1 is LGHNA, CDR2 YSLEER, per germline. CDR3 region: CASSPGPGRSGANVLTF. The CDR3 region has the DNA TGCGCCAGCAGTCCGGGACCCGGCCGCTCTGGGGCCAACGTCCTGACTTTC.

The gene calls are TRBV28 and TRBJ1-3, with D unclear. The ends were cut back, 8 bases at V and 7 bases at J, with 6 bases in the middle. From germline, CDR1 is MDHEN and CDR2 SYDVKM. The CDR3 sequence is 10 residues long. This chain's CDR3 is CASLSNTIYF. CDR3 DNA: TGTGCCAGCCTATCGAACACCATATATTTT.

The sample holds many counts of this clonotype. The gene calls are TRBV24-1 and TRBJ2-2; 10 bases match TRBD2. Germline CDR1 is KGHDR and CDR2 is SFDVKD. The CDR3 has 16 amino acids. V shed 6 bases and J 0 bases; nucleotides not matched to a gene: 3. The CDR3 reads CATSSSGRANTGELFF. The CDR3 bases are TGTGCCACCAGTTCCAGCGGGAGGGCGAACACCGGGGAGCTGTTTTTT.

Note on this clonotype: This sequence may be a read error, since a much larger clone differs from it by one base. The genes are TRBV28 and TRBJ2-3; D remains ambiguous. V was cut by 4 bases and J by 2 bases, with 13 bases left in between. There are 15 residues in the CDR3. CDR1 and CDR2 (germline): MDHEN, SYDVKM. The CDR3 sequence is CASSSTLPNTDTQYF. CDR3 nucleotides: TGTGCCAGCAGTTCTACTTTGCCTAACACAGATACGCAGTATTTT.

This clonotype came up many times. For the CDR3, the DNA is TGCAGTGCTGCCAGCGGGATAGTGTACAATGAGCAGTTCTTC. Encoded protein: CSAASGIVYNEQFF. This chain links TRBV20-1 with TRBJ2-1; 7 bases align to TRBD2. This CDR3 spans 14 amino acids. V gave up 5 bases and J gave up 4 bases; unmatched junction bases: 8. Germline CDR1 reads DFQATT; CDR2 reads SNEGSKA (reference sequence).

This clonotype was counted many times. The V call is TRBV20-1, the J call TRBJ1-1; possibly TRBD1 for D (5 bases). CDR3 size: 15 residues. The ends were cut back, 3 bases at V and 2 bases at J, with 16 bases in the middle. CDR1 and CDR2 (germline): DFQATT, SNEGSKA (reference sequence). The CDR3, as DNA: TGCAGTGCTAGGGGATGGACATCGCCCAACACTGAAGCTTTCTTT. It specifies CSARGWTSPNTEAFF.

The chain is built from TRBV7-2 and TRBJ2-3; no firm D call. V lost 0 bases and J lost 1, with 8 bases in between. The CDR3 has 15 residues. From germline, CDR1 is SGHTA and CDR2 FQGNSA. Here the CDR3 DNA reads TGTGCCAGCAGCTTAGCGCTGGCCCGCACAGATACGCAGTATTTT. Translation: CASSLALARTDTQYF.

Ten or more counts support this clonotype. V gene TRBV18 combines with J gene TRBJ1-4, with 7 bases that match TRBD1. Germline V gene data show CDR1 as KGHSH and CDR2 as LQKENI. The ends lost 4 bases at V and 8 bases at J; junction bases unmatched: 4. The CDR3 is 13 amino acids. The CDR3 here is CASSLDRREKLFF. In nucleotides, the CDR3 is TGTGCCAGCTCACTGGACAGGAGAGAAAAACTGTTTTTT.

A remark on this clonotype: This could be a read error, since a much larger clone is one nucleotide away. The chain employs TRBV30 and TRBJ1-5, with 9 bases lining up with TRBD1. The CDR3 is 15 residues long. Looked up from germline, CDR1 is GTSNPN and CDR2 is SVGIG (reference sequence). Losses at the gene ends were 0 bases for V and 3 bases for J; bases not matched to a gene: 3. CDR3 residues: CAWSVGTGTNQPQHF. In DNA, the CDR3 is TGTGCCTGGAGTGTCGGGACAGGGACCAATCAGCCCCAGCATTTT. Combining the CDR3 with reference TRBV30 and TRBJ1-5 gives the whole variable domain SQTIHQWPATLVQPVGSPLSLECTVEGTSNPNLYWYRQAAGRGLQLLFYSVGIGQISSEVPQNLSASRPQDRQFILSSKKLLLSDSGFYLCAWSVGTGTNQPQHFGDGTRLSIL.

This rearrangement joins TRBV19 to TRBJ1-5; 7 bases line up with TRBD1. With V trimmed by 3 bases and J by 14 bases, 10 bases remained unmatched. Per germline, CDR1 LNHDA and CDR2 SQIVND (reference sequence). The CDR3 length is 13 residues. The CDR3 region is CASSILSGQYEHF. CDR3 coding DNA: TGTGCCAGTAGTATCCTATCGGGACAGTACGAGCATTTT.

This clonotype has more than one count but fewer than ten. This chain uses TRBV13 with TRBJ2-7, with 7 nucleotides matching TRBD2. V was clipped by 5 bases and J by 4 bases; unmatched bases: 11. The CDR3 is 15 amino acids. Germline CDR1 reads PRHDT; CDR2 reads FYEKMQ (reference sequence). The CDR3 bases are TGTGCCAGCAGCCCCTCGGAAGGGAGGGCTTACGAGCAGTACTTC. It yields the protein CASSPSEGRAYEQYF.

The chain combines TRBV6-1 with TRBJ2-5, with D tentatively TRBD1 or TRBD2 (5 bases each). Trimming pared 8 bases from V and 2 bases from J, leaving 9 bases between. The CDR3 totals 12 residues. Per germline, CDR1 MNHNS and CDR2 SASEGT. The DNA for the CDR3 is TGTGCCAGCGCGAGGGGACAAGAGACCCAGTACTTC. Translated, it gives CASARGQETQYF.